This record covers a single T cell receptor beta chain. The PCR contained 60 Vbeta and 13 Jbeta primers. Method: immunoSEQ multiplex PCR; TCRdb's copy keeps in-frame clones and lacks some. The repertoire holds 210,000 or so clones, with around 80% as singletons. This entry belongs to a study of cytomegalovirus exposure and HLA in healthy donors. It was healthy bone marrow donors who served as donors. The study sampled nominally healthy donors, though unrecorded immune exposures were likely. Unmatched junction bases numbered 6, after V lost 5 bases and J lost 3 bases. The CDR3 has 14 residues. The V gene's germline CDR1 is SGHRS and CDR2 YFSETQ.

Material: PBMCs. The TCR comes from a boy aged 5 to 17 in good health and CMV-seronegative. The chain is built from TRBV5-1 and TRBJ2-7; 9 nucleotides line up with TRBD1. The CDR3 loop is CASRGGQGYYEQYF. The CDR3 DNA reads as TGCGCCAGCAGGGGGGGACAGGGCTACTACGAGCAGTACTTC.